These 10 T cell receptor beta chains were all obtained from the same sample, sequenced in a study of T cell clonotyping in hematopoietic cell transplantation. The time point: recipient sample about 28 days before transplant, after cytoreduction. Clones were sequenced by immunoSEQ multiplex PCR, and TCRdb holds only the in-frame ones, with some missing. The sample holds about 47,000 clones, roughly 80% seen once. Sequenced here: peripheral blood mononuclear cells, sampled before stem cell transplant. The receptors stem from a man aged 55 to 69 with myelodysplastic syndrome. Some clones in this sample may be carry-over from other donors' samples.

This clone was seen only a few times. The chain is built from TRBV5-1 and TRBJ2-5; TRBD1 agrees at 12 bases. The CDR3 has 16 amino acids. Germline CDR1 and CDR2: SGHRS and YFSETQ. Trimming removed 4 bases from V and 2 bases from J; junction bases left unmatched: 6. The CDR3 DNA follows: TGCGCCAGCAGCGGGGGGACAGGGGGCTATCAAGAGACCCAGTACTTC. Its protein product is CASSGGTGGYQETQYF.

The V call is TRBV28, the J call TRBJ2-2, with D perhaps TRBD1 (6 bases). The CDR3 length is 15 residues. Germline CDR1 and CDR2: MDHEN and SYDVKM. With 2 bases removed from V and 6 bases from J, the gap between germline ends came to 13 bases. For the CDR3, the DNA is TGTGCCAGCAGTTTAGTGTGGCAGGGGTCCGGGGAGCTGTTTTTT. Its translation: CASSLVWQGSGELFF.

This clone was seen more than once but under ten times. J is TRBJ1-5 and V is TRBV19, with 7 bases that match TRBD1. This CDR3 contains 14 residues. Germline CDR1 LNHDA, CDR2 SQIVND (reference sequence). V was clipped by 7 bases and J by 2 bases; unmatched bases: 5. The CDR3 is CASTSQGGNQPQHF. The CDR3 coding sequence is TGTGCCAGTACCTCCCAGGGGGGCAATCAGCCCCAGCATTTT.

The chain employs TRBV11-3 and TRBJ2-1; 9 bases are a match to TRBD2. Losses at the gene ends were 5 bases for V and 6 bases for J; bases not matched to a gene: 8. This CDR3 contains 15 residues. CDR1 is SGHNT and CDR2 is YENEEA in the germline V gene. CDR3 sequence: CASSQGTSSSNEQFF. The DNA for the CDR3 is TGTGCCAGCAGCCAAGGGACTAGCAGTTCCAATGAGCAGTTCTTC.

The V gene is TRBV4-2, the J gene TRBJ1-1; D possibly corresponds to TRBD1 (5 bases). Germline assignment: CDR1 LGHNA and CDR2 YNFKEQ. The germline V and J ends were trimmed by 1 base and 4 bases, with 16 bases remaining between them. The CDR3 sequence is 16 residues long. The CDR3 here is CASSQGAGGGVTEAFF. The CDR3 coding sequence is TGTGCCAGCAGCCAAGGCGCGGGCGGGGGGGTCACTGAAGCTTTCTTT.

CDR3 nucleotide sequence: TGTGCCAGCAGTAAACTTAGCGGAGATACGCAGTATTTT. The encoded protein is CASSKLSGDTQYF. This rearrangement joins TRBV6-5 to TRBJ2-3; weak D call: TRBD2 (6 bases). Trimming pared 5 bases from V and 5 bases from J, leaving 11 bases between. The CDR3 consists of 13 residues. Germline V lookup: CDR1 MNHEY, CDR2 SVGAGI.

This clone has more than one count but fewer than ten. J is TRBJ1-5 and V is TRBV7-9; TRBD1 is a possible D gene (5 bases). V was cut by 2 bases and J by 0 bases, with 8 bases left in between. CDR1 and CDR2 (germline): SEHNR, FQNEAQ (reference sequence). The CDR3 is made up of 15 amino acids. Here the CDR3 reads CASSLSQGSNQPQHF. The CDR3, as DNA: TGTGCCAGCAGCTTATCTCAGGGTAGCAATCAGCCCCAGCATTTT.

This chain joins TRBV30 and TRBJ1-4; D not certain. V gave up 4 bases and J gave up 4 bases, with 13 bases separating them. In germline, CDR1 is GTSNPN, CDR2 SVGIG (reference sequence). The CDR3 sequence is 14 residues long. The chain's CDR3 is CAWMEGPGNEKLFF. For the CDR3, the DNA is TGTGCCTGGATGGAGGGTCCGGGTAATGAAAAACTGTTTTTT.

This chain uses TRBV7-8 with TRBJ1-1, with 10 bases that match TRBD1. CDR1 is SGHVS, CDR2 FQNEAQ, per germline. The ends lost 4 bases at V and 4 bases at J; junction bases unmatched: 6. The CDR3 covers 15 residues. The CDR3 coding sequence is TGTGCCAGCAGCTCAAGGACAGGGGGGAGCACTGAAGCTTTCTTT. It is translated as CASSSRTGGSTEAFF.

V is TRBV19 and J is TRBJ2-3, with D possibly matching TRBD2 (6 bases). V lost 5 bases and J 2 bases, leaving 11 bases between the germline ends. Germline V gene data show CDR1 as LNHDA and CDR2 as SQIVND (reference sequence). The CDR3 spans 14 residues. This CDR3 reads CASSRDLNTDTQYF. In DNA, the CDR3 is TGTGCCAGTAGTCGGGACTTAAACACAGATACGCAGTATTTT.